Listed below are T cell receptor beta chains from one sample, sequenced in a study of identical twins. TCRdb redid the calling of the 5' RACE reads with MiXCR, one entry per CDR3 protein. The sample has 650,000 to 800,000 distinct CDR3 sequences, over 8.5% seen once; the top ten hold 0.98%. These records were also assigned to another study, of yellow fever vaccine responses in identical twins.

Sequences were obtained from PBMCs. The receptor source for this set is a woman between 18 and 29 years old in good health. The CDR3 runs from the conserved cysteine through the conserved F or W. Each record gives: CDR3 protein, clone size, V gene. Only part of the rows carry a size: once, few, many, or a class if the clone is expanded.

CASSSWTVSNQPQHF few TRBV28
CSAGTRDPVLETQYF many TRBV20-1
CSATRSLGNQPQHF few TRBV20-1
CASSLAQETQYF many TRBV12-3/TRBV12-4
CASSETGTAPSVFF - TRBV2
CASSLGERARKAFF many TRBV12-3/TRBV12-4
CASSFDGDYNEQFF - TRBV12-3/TRBV12-4
CASSYEGGGYEQYF few TRBV3-1
CASSIYAGESSYEQYF few TRBV7-2
CASRGSTVQYF many TRBV12-3/TRBV12-4
CASSQDVSYEQYF few TRBV4-3
CSARGAAGVTSYEQYF many TRBV20-1
CASSLNSEPRGEAFF - TRBV5-1
CSAVTSGETQYF - TRBV20-1
CASTRATGGLGTDTQYF many TRBV11-2